The TCR beta chain described here comes from a study of blood T cell repertoires in COVID-19. Overall study: The origin of the acute and convalescent COVID-19 samples was the United States, Italy and Spain. T cells, B-cell-depleted T cells, or PBMCs supplied cDNA or gDNA.

Germline loops: CDR1 LNHDA, CDR2 SQIVND (reference sequence). Between the trimmed V and J ends, which lost 5 bases and 10 bases, there was a span of 17 bases. This CDR3 is built from 13 residues. As handled by the study authors: Amplification from reference gene primers served as the basis for estimated nucleated cell counts. Assay used: immunoSEQ multiplex PCR; TCRdb lists only in-frame clones, some missing. V and J calls plus clone size are reproduced from that table; the DNA served to infer D and trimming. The table includes some 160,000 clones, around 80% detected once. V is TRBV19 and J is TRBJ1-1, with D uncertain. Sequencing was done on a sample of peripheral blood. This sequence originates from a man between 65 and 85 years old with active or convalescent COVID-19. CDR3 nucleotides: TGTGCCAGTAGTCCGCTCGCTGGCATTGGAGCTTTCTTT. It translates to CASSPLAGIGAFF.